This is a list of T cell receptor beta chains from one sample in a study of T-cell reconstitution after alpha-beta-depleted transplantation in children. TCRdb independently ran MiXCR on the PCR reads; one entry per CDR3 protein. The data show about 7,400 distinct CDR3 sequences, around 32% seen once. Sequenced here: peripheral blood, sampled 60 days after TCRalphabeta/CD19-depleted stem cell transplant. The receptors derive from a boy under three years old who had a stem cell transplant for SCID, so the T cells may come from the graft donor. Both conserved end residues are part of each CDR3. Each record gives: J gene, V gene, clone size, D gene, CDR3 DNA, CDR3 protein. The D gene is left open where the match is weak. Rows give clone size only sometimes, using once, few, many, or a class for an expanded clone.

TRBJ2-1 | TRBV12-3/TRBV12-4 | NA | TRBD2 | TGTGCCAGCAAGACTAGCGGGAAAAATGAGCAGTTCTTC | CASKTSGKNEQFF
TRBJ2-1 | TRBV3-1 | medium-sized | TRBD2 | TGTGCCAGCAGCCACGAGGGCCAGCGGGAATCCTACAATGAGCAGTTCTTC | CASSHEGQRESYNEQFF
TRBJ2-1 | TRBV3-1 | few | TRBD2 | TGTGCCAGCAGCCACGTCAGCGGGGCCTACAATGAGCAGTTCTTC | CASSHVSGAYNEQFF
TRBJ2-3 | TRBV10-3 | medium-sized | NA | TGTGCCAGAGATACGCAGTATTTT | CARDTQYF
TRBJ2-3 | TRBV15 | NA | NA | TGTGCCACCAGCAGTGTTTTACAGGCTAGCACAGATACGCAGTATTTT | CATSSVLQASTDTQYF
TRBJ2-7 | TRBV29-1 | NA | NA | TGCAGCGCCCAGCGAGGGATAGGGGACGAGCAGTACTTC | CSAQRGIGDEQYF
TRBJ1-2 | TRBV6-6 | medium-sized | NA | TGTGCCAGCAGTTACCCTCGTGAGGTCTACTATGGCTACACCTTC | CASSYPREVYYGYTF
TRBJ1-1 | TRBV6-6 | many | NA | TGTGCCAGCAGTTACAGCAAGAACACTGAAGCTTTCTTT | CASSYSKNTEAFF
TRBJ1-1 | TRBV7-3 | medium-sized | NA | TGTGCCAGCAGCGCCGGGTCACCGAACACTGAAGCTTTCTTT | CASSAGSPNTEAFF
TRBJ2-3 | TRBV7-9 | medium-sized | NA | TGTGCCAGCAGCTTAATGAACCCAGGCGCAGATACGCAGTATTTT | CASSLMNPGADTQYF
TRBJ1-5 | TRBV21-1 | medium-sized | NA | TGTACCCCAGTCGGCAATTCTAGCAATCAGCCCCAGCATTTT | CTPVGNSSNQPQHF
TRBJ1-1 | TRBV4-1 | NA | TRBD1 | TGCGCCAGCAGCCAAGATGTCAGGGGGACAGCTTTCTTT | CASSQDVRGTAFF
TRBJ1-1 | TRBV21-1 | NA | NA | TGTGCCAGCAGCCCGAAGGACAGGGATCAAACTGAAGCTTTCTTT | CASSPKDRDQTEAFF
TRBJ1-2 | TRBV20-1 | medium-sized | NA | TGCAGTGCTGTATGGGACACCGTTTTGCTGAGAGATGGCTACACCTTC | CSAVWDTVLLRDGYTF
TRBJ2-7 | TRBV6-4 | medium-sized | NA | TGTGCCAGCAGTGAGGGGTCCTACGAGCAGTACTTC | CASSEGSYEQYF
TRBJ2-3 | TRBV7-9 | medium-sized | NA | TGTGCCAGCAGCTTAAGGTCAGGAAGGGATACGCAGTATTTT | CASSLRSGRDTQYF
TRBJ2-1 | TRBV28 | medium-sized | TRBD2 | TGTGCCAGCAGTTTAAAAGTAGCGGGATCAATCTACAATGAGCAGTTCTTC | CASSLKVAGSIYNEQFF
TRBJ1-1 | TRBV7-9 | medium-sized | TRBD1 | TGTGCCAGCAGCTTTTCCAAAACAGGGGGCCGGACTGAAGCTTTCTTT | CASSFSKTGGRTEAFF
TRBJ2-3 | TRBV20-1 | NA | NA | TGCAGTGCTAGGGCGACAGGGACTAGCACAGATACGCAGTATTTT | CSARATGTSTDTQYF
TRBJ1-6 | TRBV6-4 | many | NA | TGTGCCAGCAGCCCGAAAGATCAGGGACCTCGATCACCCCTCCACTTT | CASSPKDQGPRSPLHF
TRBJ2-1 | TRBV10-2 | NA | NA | TGCGCCAGCAGTTCGGTTAACGATGAGCAGTTCTTC | CASSSVNDEQFF
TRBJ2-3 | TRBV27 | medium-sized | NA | TGTGCCAGCAGCTCGAGCAGGGATACGCAGTATTTT | CASSSSRDTQYF
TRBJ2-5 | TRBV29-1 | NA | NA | TGCAGCGTTGCCCTCGGGGTAGGGCAAGAGACCCAGTACTTC | CSVALGVGQETQYF
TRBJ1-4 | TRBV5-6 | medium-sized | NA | TGTGCCAGCAGCTTGAAACAACCCCACGGGGGTAATGAAAAACTGTTTTTT | CASSLKQPHGGNEKLFF
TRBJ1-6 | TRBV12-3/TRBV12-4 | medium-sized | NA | TGTGCCAGCAGTCCAGGGAGCTCCTATAATTCACCCCTCCACTTT | CASSPGSSYNSPLHF
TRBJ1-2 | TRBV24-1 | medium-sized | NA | TGTGCCACCAGTGATTTCGGGGGCCATAGGGTAGGCTACACCTTC | CATSDFGGHRVGYTF
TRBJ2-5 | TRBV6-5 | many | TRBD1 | TGTGCCAGCAGTTACCGGGCAGGGGGTAGGGAGACCCAGTACTTC | CASSYRAGGRETQYF
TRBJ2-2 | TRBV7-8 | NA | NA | TGTGCCAGCAGCTTTGGGATTCCCTCCGGGGAGCTGTTTTTT | CASSFGIPSGELFF
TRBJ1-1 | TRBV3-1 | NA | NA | TGTGCCAGCAGCCAATCGACAGGGAACACTGAAGCTTTCTTT | CASSQSTGNTEAFF
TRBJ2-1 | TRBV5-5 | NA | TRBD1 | TGTGCCAGCAGCTGGATCGACAGGGACCCGTACAATGAGCAGTTCTTC | CASSWIDRDPYNEQFF
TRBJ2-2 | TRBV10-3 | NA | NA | TGTGTCATCTGTGCCGGCCGCGGGGAGCTGTTTTTT | CVICAGRGELFF
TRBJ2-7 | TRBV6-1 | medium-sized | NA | TGTGCCAGCAGTGAAAGGGGCCGCGCCTACGAGCAGTACTTC | CASSERGRAYEQYF
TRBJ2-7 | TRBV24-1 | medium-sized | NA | TGTGCCACCAGTTTGGGCACTCAAACCTACGAGCAGTACTTC | CATSLGTQTYEQYF
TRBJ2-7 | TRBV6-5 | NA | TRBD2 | TGTGCCAGCAGTTCTACCACTCTCGGGACTAGTTTATACGAGCAGTACTTC | CASSSTTLGTSLYEQYF
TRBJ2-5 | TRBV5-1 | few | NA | TGCGCCAGCAGCCACTTCACGTACCAAGAGACCCAGTACTTC | CASSHFTYQETQYF
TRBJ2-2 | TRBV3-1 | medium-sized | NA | TGTGCCAGCAGCCAATCCGGCAGGGCTGGCGGGGAGCTGTTTTTT | CASSQSGRAGGELFF
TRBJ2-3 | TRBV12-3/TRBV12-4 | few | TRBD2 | TGTGCCAGCAGTTTAAGGGCGGGAGAGGCAGATACGCAGTATTTT | CASSLRAGEADTQYF
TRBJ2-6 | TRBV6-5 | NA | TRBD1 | TGTGCCAGCAGTTACCGCCCCCCGGGACAGGGGACGGCCAACGTCCTGACTTTC | CASSYRPPGQGTANVLTF
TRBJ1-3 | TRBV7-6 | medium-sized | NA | TGTGCCAGCAGCTCTTTCGTAGGGATCTCTGGAAACACCATATATTTT | CASSSFVGISGNTIYF
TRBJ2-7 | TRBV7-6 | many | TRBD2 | TGTGCCAGCAGCTCCCACGGGGGGGCCTCCTACGAGCAGTACTTC | CASSSHGGASYEQYF
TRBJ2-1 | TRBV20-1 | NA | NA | TGCAGTGCTAGAGATACAGGGATTTCCTACAATGAGCAGTTCTTC | CSARDTGISYNEQFF
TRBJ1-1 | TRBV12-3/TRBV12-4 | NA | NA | TGTGCCAGCAGTTTTAGGGGATCTGGCACTGAAGCTTTCTTT | CASSFRGSGTEAFF
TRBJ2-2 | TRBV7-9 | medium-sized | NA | TGTGCCAGCAGCCCCCTCCGGGACACCGGGGAGCTGTTTTTT | CASSPLRDTGELFF
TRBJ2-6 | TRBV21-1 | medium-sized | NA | TGTGCCAGCAGCAAAGTGACTGGGGCCAACGTCCTGACTTTC | CASSKVTGANVLTF
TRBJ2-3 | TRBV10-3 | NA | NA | TGTGCCATCGGGATGACTAGGGGCACAGATACGCAGTATTTT | CAIGMTRGTDTQYF
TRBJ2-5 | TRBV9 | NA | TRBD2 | TGTGCCAGCAGCAAAACGACTAGCAGCCAAGAGACCCAGTACTTC | CASSKTTSSQETQYF
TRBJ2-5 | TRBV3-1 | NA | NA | TGTGCCAGCAGCCCCCAAGGATGGGGGAGTGCTCGGTGGGAGACCCAGTACTTC | CASSPQGWGSARWETQYF
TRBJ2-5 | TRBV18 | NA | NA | TGTGCCAGCTCACCTAGACCGGAACTAGTGTCCCAAGAGACCCAGTACTTC | CASSPRPELVSQETQYF
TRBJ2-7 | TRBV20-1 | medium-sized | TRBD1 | TGCAGTGCACCGATCCCGGGACAGGGGAAGTACGAGCAGTACTTC | CSAPIPGQGKYEQYF
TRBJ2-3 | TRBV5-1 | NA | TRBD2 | TGCGCCAGCAGCTTTGGTAGCGGGAGGTCGAGCACAGATACGCAGTATTTT | CASSFGSGRSSTDTQYF
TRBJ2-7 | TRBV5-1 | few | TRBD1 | TGCGCCAGCAGCTTGAAAGGGTCGGGACAGCCTACCCCGTACTTC | CASSLKGSGQPTPYF
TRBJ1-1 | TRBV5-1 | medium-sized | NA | TGCGCCAGCAGCTTGGCCGAGGGAGCTTTCTTT | CASSLAEGAFF
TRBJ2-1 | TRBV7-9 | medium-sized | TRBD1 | TGTGCCAGCAGCTTAGTGGGGCAGGGGGCTGAGCAGTTCTTC | CASSLVGQGAEQFF
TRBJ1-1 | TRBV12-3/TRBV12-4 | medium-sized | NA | TGTGCCAGCAGTTTAGATCCAGGCCTGGGCACTGAAGCTTTCTTT | CASSLDPGLGTEAFF
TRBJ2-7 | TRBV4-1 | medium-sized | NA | TGCGCCAGCAGCCAAGATCGGAAGGGGAACTACGAGCAGTACTTC | CASSQDRKGNYEQYF